One and the same sample provided the 4 T cell receptor beta chains below, sequenced in a study of OX40 agonist ivuxolimab in advanced cancers. Here immunoSEQ multiplex PCR was the method, and the copy in TCRdb shows in-frame clones only, minus some. The table records tens of thousands of clones, around 80% of them present only once. Material: CD4+ or CD8+ T cells sorted from blood, obtained in a trial of the OX40 agonist ivuxolimab. The receptors were sampled from an adult with an advanced solid tumor such as melanoma, head and neck, liver or kidney cancer.

This clone was counted a single time. This rearrangement joins TRBV6-5 to TRBJ2-7; TRBD2 agrees at 10 bases. Trimming at V came to 5 bases and at J to 3 bases, leaving 7 bases not matched to a gene. Germline lookup yields CDR1 MNHEY and CDR2 SVGAGI. CDR3 size: 15 residues. This CDR3 is CASSVMPSGSYEQYF. DNA for the CDR3: TGTGCCAGCAGTGTTATGCCTAGCGGGAGCTACGAGCAGTACTTC.

This chain uses TRBV6-6 with TRBJ1-2; D remains unclear. This CDR3 has 15 residues. Trimming stripped 7 bases from V and 1 base from J, with 16 bases between. Germline V gene sequence: CDR1 MNHNY, CDR2 SVGAGI (reference sequence). In nucleotides, the CDR3 is TGTGCCAGCACCCCAGGCGGCAGGCTTAACTATGGCTACACCTTC. Amino acid sequence: CASTPGGRLNYGYTF.

V usage is TRBV5-6 and J usage is TRBJ1-4; D gene uncertain. Germline V gene data show CDR1 as SGHDT and CDR2 as YYEEEE. The CDR3 consists of 14 residues. V lost 1 base and J 4 bases, leaving 8 bases between the germline ends. CDR3 bases: TGTGCCAGCAGCTTGTATTTCAGTAATGAAAAACTGTTTTTT. This sequence encodes CASSLYFSNEKLFF.

The chain couples TRBV30 to TRBJ2-2, with a tentative D call TRBD2 (6 bases). V gave up 6 bases and J gave up 3 bases, with 14 bases separating them. The CDR3 spans 14 residues. CDR1 and CDR2 from the germline V gene are GTSNPN and SVGIG (reference sequence). CDR3 loop: CACRPGLHTGELFF. Here the CDR3 DNA reads TGTGCCTGCCGGCCGGGACTCCACACCGGGGAGCTGTTTTTT.